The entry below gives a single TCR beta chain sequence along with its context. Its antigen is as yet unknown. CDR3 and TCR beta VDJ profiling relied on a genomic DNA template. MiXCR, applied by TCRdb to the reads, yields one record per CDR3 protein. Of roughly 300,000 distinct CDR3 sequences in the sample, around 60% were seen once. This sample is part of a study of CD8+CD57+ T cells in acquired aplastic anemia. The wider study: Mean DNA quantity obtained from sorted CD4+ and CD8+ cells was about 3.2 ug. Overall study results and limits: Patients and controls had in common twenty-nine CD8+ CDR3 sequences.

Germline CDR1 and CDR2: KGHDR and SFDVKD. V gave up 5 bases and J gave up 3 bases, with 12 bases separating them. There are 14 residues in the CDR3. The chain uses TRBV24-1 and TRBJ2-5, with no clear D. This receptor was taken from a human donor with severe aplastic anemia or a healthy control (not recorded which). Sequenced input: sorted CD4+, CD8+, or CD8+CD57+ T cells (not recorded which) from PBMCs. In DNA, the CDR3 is TGTGCCACCAGTGCGGTTGGCAGTGAAGAGACCCAGTACTTC. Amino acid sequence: CATSAVGSEETQYF.